Reported below is one TCR beta chain. This CDR3 region has 16 residues. CDR1 and CDR2 (germline): SGHTA, FQGNSA. V was pared by 3 bases and J by 2 bases, with 4 bases of the junction left unmatched. The source of the sample is a study of cytomegalovirus exposure and HLA in healthy donors. Researchers ran the PCR with 60 Vbeta and 13 Jbeta primers. Assay: immunoSEQ multiplex PCR; the TCRdb copy retains only in-frame clones and omits some. This repertoire shows about 100,000 clones, less than 80% found once; its top ten account for 3.5% to 5%. Sequenced sample: PBMCs. The chain has TRBV7-2 and TRBJ1-5; 10 bases fit TRBD1. The clonotype originates from a man in his forties in good health and CMV-seronegative. The CDR3 coding sequence is TGTGCCAGCAGCTTTACCGGGACAGGGGGCAATCAGCCCCAGCATTTT. It yields the protein CASSFTGTGGNQPQHF.